These 8 T cell receptor beta chains came from one sample sequenced in a study of CD8 T cells in ankylosing spondylitis. Study observations and caveats: A motif of eight highly homologous TCR beta variants was seen as apparently characteristic of ankylosing spondylitis blood.

These receptors are not linked to any known antigen. TCRdb ran MiXCR on the 5' RACE reads and lists one entry per CDR3 protein. The table lists roughly 470,000 distinct CDR3 sequences, roughly 25% of them singletons, with about 0.9% in the top ten. The sample taken for sequencing was blood, either unsorted or a sorted T cell fraction (not recorded which). The receptors come from a male donor with ankylosing spondylitis.

The chain couples TRBV20-1 to TRBJ2-5, with D possibly being TRBD1 (6 bases). The V gene lost 6 bases and the J gene lost 5 bases, with 13 bases spanning the gap. Germline CDR1 DFQATT, CDR2 SNEGSKA (reference sequence). This CDR3 region has 12 residues. CDR3 sequence (DNA): TGCAGTGCGGGGCACAGGGCGGAGACCCAGTACTTC. Its protein is CSAGHRAETQYF.

V is TRBV11-3 and J is TRBJ1-2; no firm D call. Trimming stripped 5 bases from V and 2 bases from J, with 12 bases between. The CDR3 has 14 residues. The germline V gene has CDR1 SGHNT and CDR2 YENEEA. For the CDR3, the DNA is TGTGCCAGCAGCCCCCTTTCCGGCAACTATGGCTACACCTTC. Translated: CASSPLSGNYGYTF.

The CDR3 sequence is CATRRAGIDTQYF. The CDR3 DNA follows: TGTGCCACCCGAAGAGCGGGTATCGATACGCAGTATTTT. This chain connects TRBV18 to TRBJ2-3, with D perhaps TRBD2 (6 bases). Germline CDR1 KGHSH, CDR2 LQKENI. The V end was cut by 10 bases, the J end by 6 bases, with 17 bases between. CDR3 length equals 13 residues.

This clonotype was observed a few times. CDR3 protein: CATSRKTGLETQYF. CDR3 in DNA: TGTGCCACCAGCAGAAAGACAGGGTTGGAGACCCAGTACTTC. The chain is built from TRBV15 and TRBJ2-5; TRBD1 agrees at 7 bases. From germline, CDR1 is LNHNV and CDR2 YYDKDF (reference sequence). V was clipped by 2 bases and J by 5 bases; unmatched bases: 5. The CDR3 is 14 amino acids.

The gene calls are TRBV11-2 and TRBJ1-1, with a possible D match to TRBD1 (6 bases). The V and J ends lost 8 bases and 0 bases respectively, with 13 bases between them. Germline V gene data show CDR1 as SGHAT and CDR2 as FQNNGV. There are 14 residues in the CDR3. Here the CDR3 DNA reads TGTGCCAGCGGCCGGTGGACAGTGAACACTGAAGCTTTCTTT. It translates to CASGRWTVNTEAFF.

This clonotype was found a few times. The chain is built from TRBV6-5 and TRBJ2-1; TRBD2 matches 8 bases. Germline trimming cut 6 bases from V and 13 bases from J; bases unmatched to any gene: 8. Germline values: CDR1 MNHEY, CDR2 SVGAGI. The CDR3 consists of 12 residues. Written as DNA, the CDR3 is TGTGCCAGCAGCCGCGCGGGAGGAGAACAGTTCTTC. It yields the protein CASSRAGGEQFF.

This clonotype was seen more than once but under ten times. V gene TRBV6-1 combines with J gene TRBJ2-1; the match to TRBD1 covers 9 bases. The germline V gene encodes CDR1 MNHNS and CDR2 SASEGT. V lost 11 bases and J lost 5; bases outside the gene matches: 7. This CDR3 region has 13 residues. The CDR3 is CAGGTGRNNEQFF. CDR3 in DNA: TGTGCCGGGGGGACAGGGCGTAACAATGAGCAGTTCTTC.

The table lists this clonotype with a few counts. The V and J genes are TRBV7-6 and TRBJ1-1, with D unresolved. Germline V gives CDR1 SGHVS, CDR2 FNYEAQ. Trimming pared 5 bases from V and 6 bases from J, leaving 13 bases between. The CDR3 runs 13 residues. CDR3 DNA: TGTGCCAGCAGCGTAGTGCGTAAATCTGAAGCTTTCTTT. It specifies CASSVVRKSEAFF.